Below are 4 T cell receptor beta chains sequenced from a single sample in a study of CD8+ T cells in alopecia areata. After isolation, RNA underwent reverse transcription to generate cDNA as the sequencing template. The protocol was immunoSEQ multiplex PCR, while the TCRdb copy is restricted to in-frame clones and leaves out a portion. The data contain just under 65,000 clones, approximately 44% of them singletons. Treatment of the sample: oral pan-JAK inhibitor, 5-10 mg twice daily. The sample in question was CD8+ T cells sorted from blood, obtained at approximately week 37, from a patient treated with tofacitinib. Receptors originate from a human donor with alopecia areata.

This clone has more than one count but fewer than ten. This chain links TRBV15 with TRBJ2-2; D gene uncertain. Germline CDR1 reads LNHNV; CDR2 reads YYDKDF (reference sequence). V gave up 5 bases and J gave up 5 bases, with 12 bases separating them. This CDR3 spans 14 amino acids. CDR3 coding DNA: TGTGCCACCAGCCCAACGACCAGGACCGGGGAGCTGTTTTTT. Translation gives CATSPTTRTGELFF.

The chain couples TRBV5-6 to TRBJ1-4, with D perhaps TRBD1 (5 bases). CDR3 size: 13 residues. CDR1 is SGHDT, CDR2 YYEEEE, per germline. Deletions cut 1 base from V and 6 bases from J, with 7 bases between. CDR3 region: CASSLRGDEKLFF. DNA of the CDR3: TGTGCCAGCAGCTTGAGAGGGGATGAAAAACTGTTTTTT. Full variable domain (remainder filled in from reference TRBV5-6 and TRBJ1-4): DAGVTQSPTHLIKTRGQQVTLRCSPKSGHDTVSWYQQALGQGPQFIFQYYEEEERQRGNFPDRFSGHQFPNYSSELNVNALLLGDSALYLCASSLRGDEKLFFGSGTQLSVL.

The rearrangement uses TRBV2 and TRBJ2-5, with TRBD2 identical over 7 bases. This CDR3 has 13 amino acids. The germline gives CDR1 SNHLY, CDR2 FYNNEI. The ends lost 6 bases at V and 3 bases at J; junction bases unmatched: 4. The CDR3 bases are TGTGCCAGCAGCGACGGACTAGAAGAGACCCAGTACTTC. It is translated as CASSDGLEETQYF.

This clone was counted a few times. With a much larger clone just one base away, this may be a read error. V and J are TRBV7-9 and TRBJ2-1; no clear D. This CDR3 region has 12 residues. Deletions cut 2 bases from V and 5 bases from J, with 4 bases between. Germline loops: CDR1 SEHNR, CDR2 FQNEAQ (reference sequence). In nucleotides, the CDR3 is TGTGCCAGCAGCTTAATCCACAATGAGCAGTTCTTC. Protein sequence: CASSLIHNEQFF.